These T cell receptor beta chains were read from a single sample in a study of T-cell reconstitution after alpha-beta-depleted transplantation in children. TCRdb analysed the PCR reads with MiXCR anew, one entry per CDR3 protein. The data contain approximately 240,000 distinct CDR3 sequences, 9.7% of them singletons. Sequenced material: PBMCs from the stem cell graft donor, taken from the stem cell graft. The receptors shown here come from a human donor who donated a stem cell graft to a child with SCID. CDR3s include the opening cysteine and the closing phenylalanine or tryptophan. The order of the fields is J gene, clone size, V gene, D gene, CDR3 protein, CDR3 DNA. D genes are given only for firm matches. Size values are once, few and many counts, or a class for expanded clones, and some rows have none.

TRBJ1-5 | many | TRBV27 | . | CASSGAGARPQHF | TGTGCCAGCAGTGGGGCAGGGGCAAGGCCCCAGCATTTT
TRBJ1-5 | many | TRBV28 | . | CASSSQVGDRSNQPQHF | TGTGCCAGCAGCTCACAAGTCGGTGACAGGTCCAATCAGCCCCAGCATTTT
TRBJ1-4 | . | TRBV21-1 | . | CASSKCPTGDGTNEKLFF | TGTGCCAGCAGCAAATGCCCGACAGGGGACGGGACTAATGAAAAACTGTTTTTT
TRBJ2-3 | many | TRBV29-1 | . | CSVGDSPGGSDTQYF | TGCAGCGTTGGAGACAGCCCGGGCGGTTCGGATACGCAGTATTTT
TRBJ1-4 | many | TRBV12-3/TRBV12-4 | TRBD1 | CASSPGQGSTNEKLFF | TGTGCCAGCAGTCCCGGACAGGGTTCAACTAATGAAAAACTGTTTTTT
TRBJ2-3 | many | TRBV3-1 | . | CASSQEGRTTDTQYF | TGTGCCAGCAGCCAAGAGGGGCGAACCACAGATACGCAGTATTTT
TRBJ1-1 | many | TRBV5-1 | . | CASSLSPGGNTEAFF | TGCGCCAGCAGCTTGAGTCCGGGGGGGAACACTGAAGCTTTCTTT
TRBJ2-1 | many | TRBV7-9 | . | CASSLEQRSTATYEQFF | TGTGCCAGCAGCTTAGAACAAAGATCGACAGCCACCTATGAGCAGTTCTTC
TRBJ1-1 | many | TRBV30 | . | CAWSVLRLRAFF | TGTGCCTGGAGTGTACTTCGCCTTCGAGCTTTCTTT
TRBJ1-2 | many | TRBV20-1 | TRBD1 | CSAGIQGAIGIYGYTF | TGCAGTGCTGGTATACAGGGGGCGATAGGAATTTATGGCTACACCTTC
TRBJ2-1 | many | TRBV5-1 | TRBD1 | CASSLGDSLNEQFF | TGCGCCAGCAGCTTGGGGGACAGCCTCAATGAGCAGTTCTTC
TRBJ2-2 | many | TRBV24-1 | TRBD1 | CATSGDRNTGELFF | TGTGCCACCAGCGGGGACAGGAACACCGGGGAGCTGTTTTTT
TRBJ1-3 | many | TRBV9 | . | CASSVVQDQDTIYF | TGTGCCAGCAGCGTAGTCCAGGACCAAGACACCATATATTTT
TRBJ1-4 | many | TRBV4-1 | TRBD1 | CASSQPGQGLREKLFF | TGCGCCAGCAGCCAACCGGGACAGGGTCTGAGGGAAAAACTGTTTTTT
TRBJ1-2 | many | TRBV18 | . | CASSRGTADLSGYTF | TGTGCCAGCTCACGGGGGACGGCCGACCTAAGTGGCTACACCTTC
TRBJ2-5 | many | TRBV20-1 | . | CSAGPGVGQETQYF | TGCAGTGCTGGGCCAGGGGTTGGTCAAGAGACCCAGTACTTC
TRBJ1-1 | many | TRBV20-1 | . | CSAREGGGGTEAFF | TGCAGTGCTAGGGAAGGTGGGGGCGGCACTGAAGCTTTCTTT
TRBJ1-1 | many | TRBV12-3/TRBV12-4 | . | CASSSNFMNTEAFF | TGTGCCAGCAGTTCGAACTTTATGAACACTGAAGCTTTCTTT
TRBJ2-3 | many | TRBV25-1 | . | CASSELRGAIPDTQYF | TGTGCCAGCAGTGAATTACGGGGGGCCATTCCAGATACGCAGTATTTT
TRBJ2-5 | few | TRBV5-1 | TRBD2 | CASRTSGGPGETQYF | TGCGCCAGCAGGACTAGCGGGGGCCCGGGGGAGACCCAGTACTTC
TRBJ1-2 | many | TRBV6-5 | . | CASSRGLRDYTF | TGTGCCAGCAGTCGCGGACTCCGTGACTACACCTTC
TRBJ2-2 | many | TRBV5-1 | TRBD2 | CASSLTQRGGPDAGELFF | TGCGCCAGCAGCTTGACCCAGCGGGGGGGCCCAGACGCCGGGGAGCTGTTTTTT
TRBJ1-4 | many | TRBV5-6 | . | CASSLPQGGNEKLFF | TGTGCCAGCAGCCTTCCCCAGGGAGGGAATGAAAAACTGTTTTTT
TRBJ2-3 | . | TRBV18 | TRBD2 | CASSALAGTTDTQYF | TGTGCCAGCTCTGCTCTAGCGGGGACCACAGATACGCAGTATTTT
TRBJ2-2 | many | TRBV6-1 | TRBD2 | CASTLGWGGVNTGELFF | TGTGCCAGCACCCTGGGGTGGGGGGGAGTTAACACCGGGGAGCTGTTTTTT
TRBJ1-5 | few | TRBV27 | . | CASSGQGPTAFGGDQPQHF | TGTGCCAGCAGTGGGCAAGGGCCTACCGCGTTTGGGGGAGATCAGCCCCAGCATTTT
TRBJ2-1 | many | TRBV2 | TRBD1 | CASSETNRGVYNEQFF | TGTGCCAGCAGTGAAACCAACAGGGGAGTCTACAATGAGCAGTTCTTC
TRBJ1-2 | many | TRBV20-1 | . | CSASLEGPLYGYTF | TGCAGTGCCTCATTGGAGGGTCCGCTCTATGGCTACACCTTC
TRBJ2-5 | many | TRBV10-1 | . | CASRRSEGAQTQYF | TGCGCCAGCAGGCGGTCGGAGGGCGCACAGACCCAGTACTTC
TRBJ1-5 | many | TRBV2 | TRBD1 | CASRDSGENQPQHF | TGTGCCAGCCGGGACAGTGGGGAAAATCAGCCCCAGCATTTT
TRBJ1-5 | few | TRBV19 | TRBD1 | CASSGQGGRQPQHF | TGTGCCAGTAGTGGACAGGGGGGCCGTCAGCCCCAGCATTTT
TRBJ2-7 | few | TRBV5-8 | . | CASSSWGRTYEQYF | TGTGCCAGCAGCTCCTGGGGCAGAACCTACGAGCAGTACTTC
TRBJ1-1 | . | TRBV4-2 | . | CASARGTEAFF | TGTGCCAGCGCCCGGGGCACTGAAGCTTTCTTT
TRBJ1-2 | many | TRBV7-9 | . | CASSLEGGWYGYTF | TGTGCCAGCAGCTTAGAGGGTGGATGGTATGGCTACACCTTC
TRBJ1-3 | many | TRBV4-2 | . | CASSQEGEGSGNTIYF | TGTGCCAGCAGCCAAGAAGGGGAGGGCTCTGGAAACACCATATATTTT
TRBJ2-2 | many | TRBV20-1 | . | CSASQVTGELFF | TGCAGTGCTAGCCAGGTCACCGGGGAGCTGTTTTTT
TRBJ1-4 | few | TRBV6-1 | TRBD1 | CASRMGQVGGEKLFF | TGTGCCAGCAGGATGGGACAGGTCGGAGGTGAAAAACTGTTTTTT
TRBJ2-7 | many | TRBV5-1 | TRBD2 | CASSLSGTLVYEQYF | TGCGCCAGCAGCTTAAGCGGGACTCTCGTCTACGAGCAGTACTTC
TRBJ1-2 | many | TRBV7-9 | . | CASSLERFYGYTF | TGTGCCAGCAGCTTAGAACGGTTCTATGGCTACACCTTC
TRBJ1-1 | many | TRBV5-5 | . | CASSRHRESTEAFF | TGTGCCAGCAGCCGGCACAGGGAAAGCACTGAAGCTTTCTTT
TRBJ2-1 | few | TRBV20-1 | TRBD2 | CSARAPGLASDNEQFF | TGCAGTGCTAGGGCCCCGGGACTAGCGTCGGACAATGAGCAGTTCTTC
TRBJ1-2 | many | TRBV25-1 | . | CASGGSSRGLHGYTF | TGTGCCAGCGGGGGTTCGTCCAGGGGTTTACATGGCTACACCTTC
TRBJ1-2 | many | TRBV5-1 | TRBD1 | CASSPQGVGYTF | TGCGCCAGCAGCCCACAGGGGGTAGGCTACACCTTC
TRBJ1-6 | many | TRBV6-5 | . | CASSYGGLNSPLHF | TGTGCCAGCAGTTACGGGGGCCTTAATTCACCCCTCCACTTT
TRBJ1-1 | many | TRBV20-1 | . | CSAPRGGVAFF | TGCAGTGCCCCGAGGGGGGGCGTAGCTTTCTTT
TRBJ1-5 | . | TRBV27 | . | CASSPVGSNQPQHF | TGTGCCAGCAGCCCTGTGGGATCCAATCAGCCCCAGCATTTT